The clone carrying this TCR beta chain appeared a few times. As yet, its antigen is unknown. The sample originates from a study of CD8 T cells in ankylosing spondylitis. Trimming shortened V by 5 bases and J by 4 bases, and 12 bases separated the two germline ends. This CDR3 region has 14 residues. One entry per CDR3 protein results from TCRdb running MiXCR on the 5' RACE reads. The sample holds fewer than 400,000 distinct CDR3 sequences, roughly 14% seen once. Notes on the study in general: Reportedly, disease-linked clones are significantly enriched in ankylosing spondylitis patients' matched synovial fluid. Existing reports had already noted some motif variants in reactive arthritis synovial fluid and blood.

J is TRBJ1-5 and V is TRBV12-3 or TRBV12-4, with D possibly being TRBD1 (6 bases). The source material was blood, either unsorted or a sorted T cell fraction (not recorded which). The receptor's source is a male donor with ankylosing spondylitis or in good health (not recorded which). The CDR3 nucleotides are TGTGCCAGCAGTCCCCCAGGGGAAAATCAGCCCCAGCATTTT. The encoded protein is CASSPPGENQPQHF.